This entry features one T cell receptor beta chain sequence. As yet, its antigen is unknown. The record originates from a study of T cell responses to AZD1222 COVID-19 vaccine. General study results and limits: CD4 TCRs linked to vaccination spanned spike, dominating at 160-218 and 743-854. Baseline serostatus was positive in only six AZD1222 recipients. None of the repertoires were sampled until the peak T cell response had passed.

Assay: immunoSEQ multiplex PCR; the TCRdb copy retains only in-frame clones and omits some. The table records 150,000 or so clones, 90% to 95% of them present only once. Doses given second, at about 4 or about 12 weeks, were pooled. This receptor was taken from an adult who received the AZD1222 COVID-19 vaccine. The sequenced sample was peripheral blood, obtained 28 days after the second AZD1222 dose.

The CDR3 region is CASSSGGPDTQYF. CDR3 in DNA: TGTGCCAGCAGTTCGGGGGGACCAGATACGCAGTATTTT. This rearrangement joins TRBV12-3 or TRBV12-4 to TRBJ2-3; 7 bases map to TRBD2. Trimming at V came to 4 bases and at J to 4 bases, leaving 2 bases not matched to a gene. The CDR3 consists of 13 residues.